The table lists the clone carrying this T cell receptor (beta chain) with many counts. Its antigen is currently unknown. V lost 6 bases and J 5 bases, leaving 13 bases between the germline ends. CDR1 and CDR2 (germline): MNHEY, SVGAGI. The CDR3 length is 13 residues. This sample was included in a study of tumor-infiltrating lymphocytes in primary liver carcinoma. Findings and limits, study-wide: Between tumor regions, pairs overlapped more than tumor-adjacent and tumor-blood pairs did.

Alongside blood RNA obtained from unsorted whole blood, germline DNA was also extracted. Chronic HBV infection, untreated so far, was present in the patients. A constant-region primer served to make TCR beta cDNA from roughly 500 ng total RNA. Employing slightly modified ARM-PCR, three nested multiplex PCR rounds were run, and these gave rise to the TCR beta libraries. TRBV1-TRBV30 forward and Cbeta reverse primers drove the first two roughly 11-cycle rounds. TCRdb re-called the multiplex PCR reads through MiXCR, storing one row per CDR3 protein. The table records about 320,000 distinct CDR3 sequences, more than 55% of them present only once.

This rearrangement joins TRBV6-5 to TRBJ1-2, with a tentative D call TRBD1 (6 bases). The source material was peripheral blood. This TCR came from a man aged 35-49 years with primary liver carcinoma and hepatitis B virus infection. CDR3 in amino acids: CASSLQGQYGYTF. In DNA, the CDR3 is TGTGCCAGCAGCCTACAGGGCCAGTATGGCTACACCTTC.